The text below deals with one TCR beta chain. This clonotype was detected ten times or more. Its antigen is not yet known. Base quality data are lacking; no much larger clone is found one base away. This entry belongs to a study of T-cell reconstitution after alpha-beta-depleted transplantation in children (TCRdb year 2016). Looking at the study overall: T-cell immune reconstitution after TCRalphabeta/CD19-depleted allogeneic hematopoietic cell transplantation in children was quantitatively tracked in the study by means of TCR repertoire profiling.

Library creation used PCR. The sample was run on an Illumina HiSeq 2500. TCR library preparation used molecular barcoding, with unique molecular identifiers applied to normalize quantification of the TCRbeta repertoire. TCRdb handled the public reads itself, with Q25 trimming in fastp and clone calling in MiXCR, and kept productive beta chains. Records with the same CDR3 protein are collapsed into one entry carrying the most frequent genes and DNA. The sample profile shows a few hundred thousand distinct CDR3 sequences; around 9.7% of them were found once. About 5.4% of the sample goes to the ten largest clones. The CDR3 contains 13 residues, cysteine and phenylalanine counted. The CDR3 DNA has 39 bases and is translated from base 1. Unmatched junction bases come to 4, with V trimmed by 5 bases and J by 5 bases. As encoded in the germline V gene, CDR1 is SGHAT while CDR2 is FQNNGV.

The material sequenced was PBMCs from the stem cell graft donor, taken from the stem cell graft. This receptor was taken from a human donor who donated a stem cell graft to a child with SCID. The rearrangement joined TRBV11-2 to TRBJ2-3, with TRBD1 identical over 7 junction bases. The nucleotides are TGTGCCAGCAGCAAAAACAGGGGAGATACGCAGTATTTT. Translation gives CASSKNRGDTQYF.